This TCR beta chain was identified in a study of PD-1 blockade in classical Hodgkin lymphoma. Exposure to brentuximab vedotin varied, and each patient had relapsed following autologous stem cell transplantation. Best response was recorded as complete response, partial response or progressive disease. CDR1 MNHNY and CDR2 SVGAGI come from the germline V gene (reference sequence). The CDR3 loop spans 14 amino acids. The V end was cut by 6 bases, the J end by 8 bases, with 17 bases between. Clones were sequenced by immunoSEQ multiplex PCR, and TCRdb holds only the in-frame ones, with some missing. The sample has about 13,000 clones, about four fifths seen once; the top ten hold roughly 4%. On this clone itself: Its matching antigen is unknown.

Broader study findings: Patients who initiated nivolumab within 1 year of ASCT were excluded.

The gene calls are TRBV6-6 and TRBJ2-1; no firm D call. This sample comprised peripheral blood mononuclear cells (PBMCs), obtained at baseline. This clonotype was sampled from a human donor with classical Hodgkin lymphoma. DNA of the CDR3: TGTGCCAGCAGCGTACGGGCTACGGGCGATGAGCAGTTCTTC. Its translation is CASSVRATGDEQFF.